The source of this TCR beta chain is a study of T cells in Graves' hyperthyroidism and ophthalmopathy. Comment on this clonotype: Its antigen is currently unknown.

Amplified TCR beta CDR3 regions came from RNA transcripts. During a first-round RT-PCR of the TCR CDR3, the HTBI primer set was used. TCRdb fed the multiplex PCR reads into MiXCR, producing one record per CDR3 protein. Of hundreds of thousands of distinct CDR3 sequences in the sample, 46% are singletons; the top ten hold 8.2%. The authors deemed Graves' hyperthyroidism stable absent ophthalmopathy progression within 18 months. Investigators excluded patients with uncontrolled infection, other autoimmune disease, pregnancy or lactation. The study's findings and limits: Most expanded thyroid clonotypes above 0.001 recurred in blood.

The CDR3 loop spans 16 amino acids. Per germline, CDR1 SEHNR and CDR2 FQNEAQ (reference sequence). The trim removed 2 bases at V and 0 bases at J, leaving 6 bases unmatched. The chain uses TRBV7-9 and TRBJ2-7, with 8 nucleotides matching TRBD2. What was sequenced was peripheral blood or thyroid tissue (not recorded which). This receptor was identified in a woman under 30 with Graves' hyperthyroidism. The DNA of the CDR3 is TGTGCCAGCAGCTTAAGGCTAGCGGGCCCCTCCTACGAGCAGTACTTC. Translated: CASSLRLAGPSYEQYF.